One sample yielded the 5 T cell receptor beta chains listed below, sequenced in a study of monozygotic twins with cystic fibrosis. Libraries were prepared by immunoSEQ multiplex PCR; TCRdb keeps only in-frame clonotypes and omits some of them. The table records 30,000 to 40,000 clones, 66% of them present only once. The sequencing sample was made of blood. These receptors originate from a girl between 10 and 17 years old with cystic fibrosis.

V gene TRBV6-6 combines with J gene TRBJ1-3; D call uncertain. Deletions cut 2 bases from V and 4 bases from J, with 0 bases between. The length of the CDR3 is 11 residues. Germline assignment: CDR1 MNHNY and CDR2 SVGAGI (reference sequence). This CDR3 is CASSYGNTIYF. CDR3 in DNA: TGTGCCAGCAGTTACGGAAACACCATATATTTT.

V gene TRBV5-6 combines with J gene TRBJ2-7; D may match TRBD1 or TRBD2 (7 bases each). Deletions cut 7 bases from V and 4 bases from J, with 18 bases between. The CDR3 consists of 14 residues. CDR1 is SGHDT, CDR2 YYEEEE, per germline. DNA of the CDR3: TGTGCCAGCCAGGGGGGGCCCGGGAAATACGAGCAGTACGTC. Protein: CASQGGPGKYEQYV.

This clone has more than one count but fewer than ten. The rearrangement uses TRBV5-1 and TRBJ2-2; tentative D call: TRBD2 (5 bases). The V gene lost 3 bases and the J gene lost 5 bases, with 8 bases spanning the gap. CDR1 SGHRS and CDR2 YFSETQ come from the germline V gene. The CDR3 consists of 13 residues. The CDR3 is CASSSGITGELFF. The CDR3 DNA is TGCGCCAGCAGCTCCGGGATTACCGGGGAGCTGTTTTTT.

As for this clone: Other DNA sequences within the sample encode an identical CDR3. The chain uses TRBV20-1 and TRBJ2-7; D not resolved. Germline CDR1 and CDR2: DFQATT and SNEGSKA (reference sequence). The CDR3 runs 11 residues. V was cut by 3 bases and J by 1 base, with 4 bases left in between. This CDR3 is CSASGSYEQYV. The CDR3 nucleotides are TGCAGTGCTAGTGGGTCCTACGAGCAGTACGTC.

This clone was seen more than once but under ten times. This sequence joins TRBV18 and TRBJ2-2, with 10 bases matching TRBD2. Germline values: CDR1 KGHSH, CDR2 LQKENI. The V and J ends lost 6 bases and 1 base, in that order; junction bases with no gene match: 8. The CDR3 has 17 residues. In DNA form, the CDR3 reads TGTGCCAGCTCGCCTAATCTAGCGGGGGTGAACACCGGGGAGCTGTTTTTT. Translated, it gives CASSPNLAGVNTGELFF.